This T cell receptor beta chain was captured by sequencing in a study of blood T cell repertoires in COVID-19. Study background: Acute and convalescent COVID-19 specimens originated in the United States, Italy and Spain. The analysed material was cDNA or gDNA that came from T cells, B-cell-depleted T cells, or PBMCs.

Germline V gene lookup returns CDR1 SGDLS and CDR2 YYNGEE. Trimming removed 0 bases from V and 4 bases from J; junction bases left unmatched: 6. This CDR3 contains 15 residues. Authors' processing steps: Cell counts per sample came from amplifying reference gene primers. Libraries were prepared by immunoSEQ multiplex PCR; TCRdb keeps only in-frame clonotypes and omits some of them. V, J and clone size were drawn from that table, and D and trimming were deduced from the DNA. Of 50,000 to 75,000 clones listed, 65% to 85% are singletons. The sample taken for sequencing was peripheral blood. This receptor was identified in a man aged 55-75 years with acute or convalescent COVID-19. This chain uses TRBV9 with TRBJ2-5; 7 nucleotides line up with TRBD2. The CDR3 DNA follows: TGTGCCAGCAGCGTAGGGGGCGGGGGTTTAGAGACCCAGTACTTC. This translates into CASSVGGGGLETQYF.